The next 3 T cell receptor beta chains were all read from a single sample in a study of persistence of HIV-infected CD4 T cells. These receptors are not linked to any known antigen. Cells were stimulated with CMV-infected fibroblast lysates at roughly 9.1 ug/mL. CD40L/CD69 double-negative CD45RO-high memory CD4+ T cells were collected. The libraries were made with immunoSEQ version 4 in survey mode. TCRdb keeps only in-frame clones here, not all; method: immunoSEQ multiplex PCR. Of 25,000 to 35,000 clones in the sample, around 80% were seen once. Here the sequenced sample was CD4+ T cells sorted from PBMCs after approximately 19-hour stimulation, taken from a patient who received antiretroviral therapy. All receptors come from an adult man with HIV who was CMV-seropositive.

The rearrangement joins TRBV19 to TRBJ1-4; D is unclear. Trimming left V 3 bases short and J 6 bases short, with 8 bases between. CDR3 length equals 13 residues. Germline assignment: CDR1 LNHDA and CDR2 SQIVND (reference sequence). CDR3 in amino acids: CASSIRGDEKLFF. CDR3 sequence (DNA): TGTGCCAGTAGTATTCGTGGGGATGAAAAACTGTTTTTT.

The genes are TRBV5-4 and TRBJ2-4; D call uncertain. Germline V gene data show CDR1 as SGHNT and CDR2 as YYREEE (reference sequence). This CDR3 is 14 amino acids long. Trimming cost V 1 base and J 0 bases, with 5 bases left between them. The CDR3 DNA sequence: TGTGCCAGCAGCTTGTGGGTAGCCAAAAACATTCAGTACTTC. Protein sequence: CASSLWVAKNIQYF.

This clone was seen just once. The chain joins TRBV19 to TRBJ1-2; D is possibly TRBD1 (5 bases). The CDR3 spans 13 residues. CDR1 and CDR2 (germline): LNHDA, SQIVND (reference sequence). The ends were cut back, 4 bases at V and 3 bases at J, with 9 bases in the middle. The CDR3 sequence is CASSRDFDYGYTF. The CDR3, as DNA: TGTGCCAGTAGTAGGGACTTTGACTATGGCTACACCTTC.